This TCR beta chain was identified during a study of T cell changes during pregnancy in multiple sclerosis. Method: immunoSEQ multiplex PCR; TCRdb's copy keeps in-frame clones and lacks some. The sample shows tens of thousands of clones, 85% to 95% of them seen only once. Germline-derived CDR1 and CDR2 are SGHAT and FQNNGV. V was cut by 5 bases and J by 5 bases, with 22 bases left in between. CDR3 length: 16 residues. The source of this sequence is a female donor in good health, enrolled as a control in a pregnancy study. Material: peripheral blood, obtained in the second trimester of pregnancy. The chain links TRBV11-2 to TRBJ2-7; a weak D match, TRBD2 (6 bases). The CDR3 spells CASSGTPGTLHHEQYF. The CDR3 DNA reads as TGTGCCAGCAGCGGGACCCCCGGGACTCTTCACCACGAGCAGTACTTC.